These 32 T cell receptor beta chains came from one sample sequenced in a study of technical replicates of blood from a few donors. Clones were read by immunoSEQ multiplex PCR, and TCRdb kept only the in-frame ones, dropping some. The data show roughly 97,000 clones, roughly 96% seen once. The sequencing input was T cells isolated from PBMCs. These receptor sequences come from a human donor in good health.

The count of this clone is one. The chain employs TRBV11-2 and TRBJ2-7; TRBD2 matches at 7 bases. CDR1 SGHAT and CDR2 FQNNGV come from the germline V gene. The CDR3 contains 14 residues. With V trimmed by 4 bases and J by 5 bases, 8 bases remained unmatched. CDR3 loop: CASSSSGGRHEQYF. The CDR3 bases are TGTGCCAGCAGCTCTTCGGGAGGAAGACACGAGCAGTACTTC. The full variable domain, completed using reference TRBV11-2 and TRBJ2-7, is EAGVAQSPRYKIIEKRQSVAFWCNPISGHATLYWYQQILGQGPKLLIQFQNNGVVDDSQLPKDRFSAERLKGVDSTLKIQPAKLEDSAVYLCASSSSGGRHEQYFGPGTRLTVT.

This chain links TRBV15 with TRBJ2-7; the D gene is possibly TRBD1 (5 bases). V gave up 1 base and J gave up 5 bases, with 9 bases separating them. Germline loops: CDR1 LNHNV, CDR2 YYDKDF (reference sequence). The CDR3 totals 13 residues. For the CDR3, the DNA is TGTGCCACCAGCAGAGGGGGCGCGCACGAGCAGTACTTC. Amino acids: CATSRGGAHEQYF.

The chain has TRBV7-9 and TRBJ1-1, with 7 bases fitting TRBD1. V was clipped by 5 bases and J by 1 base; unmatched bases: 4. CDR3 size: 14 residues. CDR1 is SEHNR, CDR2 FQNEAQ, per germline (reference sequence). CDR3 loop: CASSPGTENTEAFF. The CDR3, as DNA: TGTGCCAGCAGCCCTGGGACAGAGAACACTGAAGCTTTCTTT.

The V gene is TRBV6-5, the J gene TRBJ1-2; no firm D call. Germline V CDR1 and CDR2: MNHEY, SVGAGI. The CDR3 has 15 amino acids. Between the trimmed V and J ends, which lost 2 bases and 5 bases, there was a span of 15 bases. The CDR3 protein is CASSYLLTAVYGYTF. For the CDR3, the DNA is TGTGCCAGCAGTTACCTTCTTACAGCGGTTTATGGCTACACCTTC.

The chain is built from TRBV2 and TRBJ1-2; D not certain. V was pared by 1 base and J by 8 bases, with 8 bases between. CDR1 is SNHLY, CDR2 FYNNEI, per germline. CDR3 length: 12 residues. CDR3 DNA sequence: TGTGCCAGCAGTGAAGAAACATACGGCTACACCTTC. It specifies CASSEETYGYTF.

The table lists this clone with a few counts. The J gene is TRBJ1-1, the V gene TRBV19; D unclear. V gave up 3 bases and J gave up 1 base, with 9 bases separating them. CDR3 size: 14 residues. The germline CDR1 and CDR2 sequences are LNHDA and SQIVND (reference sequence). The CDR3 DNA sequence: TGTGCCAGTAGTATCGGGATGGAGAACACTGAAGCTTTCTTT. The encoded protein is CASSIGMENTEAFF.

The chain recombines TRBV9 with TRBJ2-1; the match to TRBD2 covers 14 bases. The germline V gene has CDR1 SGDLS and CDR2 YYNGEE. Trimming took 5 bases from V and 7 from J; bases not matched to a gene: 5. The CDR3 sequence is 15 residues long. CDR3 DNA sequence: TGTGCCAGCAGGACGGGACTAGCGGGAGAAAATGAGCAGTTCTTC. Translating gives CASRTGLAGENEQFF.

The chain combines TRBV28 with TRBJ1-5; no firm D call. CDR3 length: 14 amino acids. V dropped 3 bases and J dropped 2 bases, with 8 bases sitting between them. Germline values: CDR1 MDHEN, CDR2 SYDVKM. As DNA, the CDR3 is TGTGCCAGCAGTTTGGAAGAGGGCAATCAGCCCCAGCATTTT. This codes for CASSLEEGNQPQHF.

The chain is built from TRBV20-1 and TRBJ1-2; D unclear. Germline CDR1 is DFQATT and CDR2 is SNEGSKA (reference sequence). Trimming left V 8 bases short and J 7 bases short, with 11 bases between. The CDR3 is 10 residues long. The CDR3 nucleotides are TGCAGTACAATCACCAGTGGCTACACCTTC. Encoded protein: CSTITSGYTF.

V gene TRBV19 combines with J gene TRBJ1-2, with D possibly being TRBD1 (6 bases). Germline CDR1 LNHDA, CDR2 SQIVND (reference sequence). The CDR3 extends over 13 amino acids. The V end lost 5 bases, the J end lost 3 bases, and 10 bases lay between the germline ends. CDR3 DNA sequence: TGTGCCAGTAGTCCGCGACAGGACTATGGCTACACCTTC. Its translation: CASSPRQDYGYTF.

This chain links TRBV28 with TRBJ2-1; no firm D call. Trimming removed 4 bases from V and 8 bases from J, with 9 bases in between. Germline CDR1 and CDR2: MDHEN and SYDVKM. This CDR3 has 12 residues. This CDR3 reads CASSSRSDEQFF. CDR3 DNA sequence: TGTGCCAGCAGTTCAAGGAGCGATGAGCAGTTCTTC.

This chain joins TRBV29-1 and TRBJ2-1; a weak D match, TRBD1 (6 bases). The CDR3 length is 13 residues. Germline values: CDR1 SQVTM, CDR2 ANQGSEA. V shed 1 base and J shed 9 bases, with 13 bases lying between them. As DNA, the CDR3 is TGCAGCGTTGAAGTGGGGGACACATTTGAGCAGTTCTTC. Protein sequence: CSVEVGDTFEQFF.

The chain couples TRBV12-2 to TRBJ2-7; no DNA check was done on the table's D call, TRBD2. TRBV12-2 counts as a pseudogene. The CDR3 has 21 residues. The CDR3 reads CASRSGTSGKGVVRLFDEQYF. CDR3 nucleotides: TGTGCAAGTCGCTCCGGGACTAGCGGGAAGGGAGTAGTTAGGCTGTTCGACGAGCAGTACTTC.

The V and J genes are TRBV5-1 and TRBJ2-5; the match to TRBD2 covers 9 bases. This CDR3 is 15 amino acids long. Trimming took 3 bases from V and 3 from J; bases not matched to a gene: 6. From germline, CDR1 is SGHRS and CDR2 YFSETQ. Here the CDR3 DNA reads TGCGCCAGCAGCTGGAATAGCGGGAGAGAAGAGACCCAGTACTTC. Its translation is CASSWNSGREETQYF.

The V call is TRBV5-4, the J call TRBJ2-1; D ambiguous. V was clipped by 4 bases and J by 8 bases, with 10 bases between them. The CDR3 extends over 12 amino acids. CDR1 and CDR2 (germline): SGHNT, YYREEE (reference sequence). CDR3: CASSHSNYEQFF. DNA for the CDR3: TGTGCCAGCAGCCACTCAAACTATGAGCAGTTCTTC.

The CDR3 sequence is CASSVGTGNNQPQHF. CDR3 DNA: TGTGCCAGTAGTGTGGGAACAGGGAATAATCAGCCCCAGCATTTT. The genes are TRBV19 and TRBJ1-5, with D perhaps matching TRBD1 (6 bases). The CDR3 sequence is 15 residues long. CDR1 is LNHDA and CDR2 is SQIVND in the germline V gene (reference sequence). V was trimmed by 5 bases and J by 4 bases, leaving 15 bases between them. The whole variable domain, remainder taken from reference TRBV19 and TRBJ1-5, is DGGITQSPKYLFRKEGQNVTLSCEQNLNHDAMYWYRQDPGQGLRLIYYSQIVNDFQKGDIAEGYSVSREKKESFPLTVTSAQKNPTAFYLCASSVGTGNNQPQHFGDGTRLSIL.

The CDR3 protein is CASSLSGSSEQYF. CDR3 nucleotide sequence: TGTGCCAGCAGTCTTAGCGGGAGTAGCGAGCAGTACTTC. V is TRBV27 and J is TRBJ2-7; 9 bases align to TRBD2. This CDR3 spans 13 amino acids. The V gene's germline CDR1 is MNHEY and CDR2 SMNVEV (reference sequence). V was pared by 5 bases and J by 6 bases, with 5 bases of the junction left unmatched.

This sequence joins TRBV5-1 and TRBJ2-7, with TRBD2 identical over 12 bases. Germline values: CDR1 SGHRS, CDR2 YFSETQ. V gave up 0 bases and J gave up 0 bases; unmatched junction bases: 7. The CDR3 is 18 amino acids. The CDR3 here is CASSLGLAGVSVSYEQYF. Written as DNA, the CDR3 is TGCGCCAGCAGCTTGGGACTAGCGGGAGTAAGTGTCTCCTACGAGCAGTACTTC.

This chain links TRBV6-6 with TRBJ2-7; D might be TRBD2 (6 bases). The germline V gene has CDR1 MNHNY and CDR2 SVGAGI (reference sequence). Trimming took off 4 bases at V and 3 bases at J, with 13 bases between the two ends. This CDR3 is 14 amino acids long. CDR3 amino acids: CASSSPGLDYEQYF. CDR3 in DNA: TGTGCCAGCAGTTCACCGGGACTCGACTACGAGCAGTACTTC.

V usage is TRBV7-8 and J usage is TRBJ2-7; D call uncertain. From germline, CDR1 is SGHVS and CDR2 FQNEAQ. There are 12 residues in the CDR3. V shed 5 bases and J shed 3 bases, with 8 bases lying between them. DNA for the CDR3: TGTGCCAGCAGCGAAGAGGTCTACGAGCAGTACTTC. Translated: CASSEEVYEQYF.

The V call is TRBV5-1, the J call TRBJ2-7, with TRBD1 as a possible D gene (6 bases). V gave up 7 bases and J gave up 3 bases, with 8 bases separating them. Germline values: CDR1 SGHRS, CDR2 YFSETQ. The CDR3 runs 11 residues. CDR3 sequence (DNA): TGCGCCAGCGCGGACAGCTACGAGCAGTACTTC. Protein product: CASADSYEQYF.

The V and J genes are TRBV10-3 and TRBJ1-4; a possible D gene is TRBD1 (5 bases). V was clipped by 4 bases and J by 12 bases, with 15 bases between them. The germline V gene encodes CDR1 ENHRY and CDR2 SYGVKD. The CDR3 runs to 13 residues. CDR3 sequence reads: CAISAKQDGELFF. The CDR3 DNA reads as TGTGCCATCAGTGCCAAACAGGACGGAGAACTGTTTTTT.

The chain joins TRBV7-9 to TRBJ1-1; 7 positions match TRBD1. CDR1 is SEHNR, CDR2 FQNEAQ, per germline (reference sequence). The ends lost 5 bases at V and 7 bases at J; junction bases unmatched: 10. This CDR3 spans 14 amino acids. CDR3 DNA: TGTGCCAGCAGCCCTAAACAGGGGATCGGTGAAGCTTTCTTT. It codes for CASSPKQGIGEAFF.

CDR3 coding DNA: TGTGCCAGCAGCAAAGGTCGGCGGGGGGAGCTGTTTTTT. It specifies CASSKGRRGELFF. The chain recombines TRBV21-1 with TRBJ2-2; the table calls TRBD2, which could not be checked here. TRBV21-1 is a pseudogene locus. This CDR3 spans 13 amino acids.

The rearrangement links TRBV7-2 to TRBJ1-2; no clear D gene. The CDR3 extends over 13 amino acids. V dropped 5 bases and J dropped 4 bases, with 11 bases sitting between them. The germline V gene encodes CDR1 SGHTA and CDR2 FQGNSA. The CDR3 DNA reads as TGTGCCAGCAGCCCTGAGGGATTCTATGGCTACACCTTC. Translated, it gives CASSPEGFYGYTF.

V usage is TRBV6-6 and J usage is TRBJ1-2; no clear D. The CDR3 covers 15 residues. The V gene lost 2 bases and the J gene lost 1 base, with 11 bases spanning the gap. Per the germline V gene, CDR1 is MNHNY and CDR2 is SVGAGI (reference sequence). The CDR3 loop is CASSYAPRDNYGYTF. Written as DNA, the CDR3 is TGTGCCAGCAGTTACGCGCCCCGGGATAACTATGGCTACACCTTC.

The chain joins TRBV28 to TRBJ2-7, with unresolved D. V lost 6 bases, J lost 5 bases, and 14 bases lay in between. The CDR3 sequence is 13 residues long. Per germline, CDR1 MDHEN and CDR2 SYDVKM. The CDR3 DNA reads TGTGCCAGCAGCCCGACGGGTGCCGACGAGCAGTACTTC. Translating gives CASSPTGADEQYF.

The genes are TRBV27 and TRBJ2-5, with a weak D call TRBD1 (6 bases). Germline lookup yields CDR1 MNHEY and CDR2 SMNVEV (reference sequence). Deletions cut 7 bases from V and 4 bases from J, with 13 bases between. The CDR3 contains 13 residues. CDR3 nucleotides: TGTGCCAGCACTACTACAGGGACAGAGACCCAGTACTTC. It translates to CASTTTGTETQYF.

This clone showed up just once. The V and J genes are TRBV6-5 and TRBJ1-4, with D possibly matching TRBD1 (5 bases). The CDR3 is 15 amino acids. V lost 5 bases to trimming and J lost 8 bases, with 18 bases between them. Germline CDR1 and CDR2: MNHEY and SVGAGI. CDR3 sequence: CASSQAWQGREKLFF. DNA for the CDR3: TGTGCCAGCAGTCAGGCTTGGCAGGGTCGGGAAAAACTGTTTTTT.

CDR3 sequence (DNA): TGTGCCAGCAGTTACTTGACAGGGGGAGATGGCTACACCTTC. It translates to CASSYLTGGDGYTF. This rearrangement joins TRBV6-5 to TRBJ1-2; 9 bases agree with TRBD1. The CDR3 consists of 14 residues. Germline loops: CDR1 MNHEY, CDR2 SVGAGI. V was pared by 1 base and J by 6 bases, with 3 bases of the junction left unmatched.

CDR3 bases: TGTGCCAGCAGTTTATTATGGGACAGAGGGCCACCTGAGCAGTTCTTC. The encoded protein is CASSLLWDRGPPEQFF. The chain joins TRBV28 to TRBJ2-1; 7 bases match TRBD1. CDR1 and CDR2 (germline): MDHEN, SYDVKM. This CDR3 is 16 amino acids long. The ends lost 1 base at V and 9 bases at J; junction bases unmatched: 12.

V and J are TRBV27 and TRBJ2-1, with D tentatively TRBD1 (5 bases). The CDR3 has 12 residues. The germline CDR1 and CDR2 sequences are MNHEY and SMNVEV (reference sequence). Trimming shortened V by 1 base and J by 9 bases, and 7 bases separated the two germline ends. The CDR3 DNA follows: TGTGCCAGCAGTTTATTAAGGGGTGAGCAGTTCTTC. Amino acids: CASSLLRGEQFF.